Detailed here is one T cell receptor beta chain. Germline CDR1 reads SGHNT; CDR2 reads YENEEA. The CDR3 loop spans 15 amino acids. Trimming took off 7 bases at V and 7 bases at J, with 22 bases between the two ends. This sample was included in a study of technical replicates of blood from a handful of donors. Some clones are missing from TCRdb's copy, which holds only in-frame ones; the method was immunoSEQ multiplex PCR. The top ten clones hold over 0.2% of a sample with around 83,000 clones, more than 90% of them seen once. This chain joins TRBV11-3 and TRBJ1-1, with D possibly TRBD1 on 5 matching bases. The sequenced material came from T cells isolated from PBMCs. The clonotype was recovered from a human donor in good health. CDR3 bases: TGTGCCAGCAAGTGGGGCCGCGGAGCGTCCGATGAAGCTTTCTTT. Residues: CASKWGRGASDEAFF.